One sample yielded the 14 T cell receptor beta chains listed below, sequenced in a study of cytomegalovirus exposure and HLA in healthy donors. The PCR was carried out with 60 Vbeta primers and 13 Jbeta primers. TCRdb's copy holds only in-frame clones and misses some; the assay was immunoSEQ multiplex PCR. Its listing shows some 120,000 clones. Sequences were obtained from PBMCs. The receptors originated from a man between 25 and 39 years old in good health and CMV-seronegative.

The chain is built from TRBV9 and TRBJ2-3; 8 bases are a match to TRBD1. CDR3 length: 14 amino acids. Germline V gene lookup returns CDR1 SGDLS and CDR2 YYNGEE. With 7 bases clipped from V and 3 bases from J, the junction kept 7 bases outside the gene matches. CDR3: CASGQGSRTDTQYF. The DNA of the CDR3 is TGTGCCAGCGGACAGGGATCGAGGACAGATACGCAGTATTTT.

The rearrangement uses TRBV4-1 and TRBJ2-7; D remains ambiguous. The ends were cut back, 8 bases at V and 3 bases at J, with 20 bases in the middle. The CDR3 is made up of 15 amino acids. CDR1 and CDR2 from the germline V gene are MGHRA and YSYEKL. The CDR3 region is CASAPYDSSHYEQYF. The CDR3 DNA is TGCGCCAGCGCCCCATACGACTCAAGTCACTACGAGCAGTACTTC.

The CDR3 DNA follows: TGTGCCAGCAGTTTGGGAACAGGGACCTACGAGCAGTACTTC. Amino acids: CASSLGTGTYEQYF. V usage is TRBV28 and J usage is TRBJ2-5; D might be TRBD1 (6 bases). The J call could be wrong; TRBJ2-7 is a better fit for the DNA end. The CDR3 extends over 14 amino acids. CDR1 is MDHEN, CDR2 SYDVKM, per germline.

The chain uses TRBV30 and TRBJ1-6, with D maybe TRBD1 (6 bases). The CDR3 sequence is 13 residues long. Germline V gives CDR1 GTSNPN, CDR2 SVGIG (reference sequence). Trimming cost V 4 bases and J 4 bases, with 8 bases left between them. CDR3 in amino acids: CAWTGEYNSPLHF. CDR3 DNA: TGTGCCTGGACAGGGGAATATAATTCACCCCTCCACTTT.

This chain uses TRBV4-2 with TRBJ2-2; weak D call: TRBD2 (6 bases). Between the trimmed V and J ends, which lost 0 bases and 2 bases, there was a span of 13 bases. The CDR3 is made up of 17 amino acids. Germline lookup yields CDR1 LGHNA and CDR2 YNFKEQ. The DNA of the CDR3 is TGTGCCAGCAGCCAAGATCGGCTAGCGTACAACACCGGGGAGCTGTTTTTT. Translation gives CASSQDRLAYNTGELFF.

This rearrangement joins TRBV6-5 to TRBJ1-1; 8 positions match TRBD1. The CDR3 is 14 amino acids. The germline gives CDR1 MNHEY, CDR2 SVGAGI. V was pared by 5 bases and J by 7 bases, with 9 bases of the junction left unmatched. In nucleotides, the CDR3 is TGTGCCAGCAGTGAGACAGGGGTTGGTAGTGAAGCTTTCTTT. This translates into CASSETGVGSEAFF.

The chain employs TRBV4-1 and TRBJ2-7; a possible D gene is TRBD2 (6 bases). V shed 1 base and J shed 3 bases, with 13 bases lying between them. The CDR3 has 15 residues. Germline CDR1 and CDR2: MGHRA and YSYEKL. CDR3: CASSQAALGGYEQYF. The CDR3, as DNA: TGCGCCAGCAGCCAAGCGGCGTTGGGGGGCTACGAGCAGTACTTC.

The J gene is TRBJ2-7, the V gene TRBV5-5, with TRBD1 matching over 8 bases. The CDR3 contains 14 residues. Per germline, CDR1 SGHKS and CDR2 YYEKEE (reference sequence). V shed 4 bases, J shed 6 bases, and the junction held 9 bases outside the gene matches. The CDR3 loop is CASSPDRVFAEQYF. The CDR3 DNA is TGTGCCAGCAGCCCGGACAGGGTGTTCGCCGAGCAGTACTTC.

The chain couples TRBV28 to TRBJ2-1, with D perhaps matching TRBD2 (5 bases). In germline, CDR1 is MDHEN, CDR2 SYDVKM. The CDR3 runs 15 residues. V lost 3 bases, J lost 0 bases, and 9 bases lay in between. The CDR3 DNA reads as TGTGCCAGCAGTTTTAGCGCGAGCTCCTACAATGAGCAGTTCTTC. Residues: CASSFSASSYNEQFF.

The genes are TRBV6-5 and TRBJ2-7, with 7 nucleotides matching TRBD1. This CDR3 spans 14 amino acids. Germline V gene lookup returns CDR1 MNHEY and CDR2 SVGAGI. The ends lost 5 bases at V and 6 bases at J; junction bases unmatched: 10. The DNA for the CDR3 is TGTGCCAGCAGTACCGGGACAGAAGCAGGCGAGCAGTACTTC. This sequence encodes CASSTGTEAGEQYF.

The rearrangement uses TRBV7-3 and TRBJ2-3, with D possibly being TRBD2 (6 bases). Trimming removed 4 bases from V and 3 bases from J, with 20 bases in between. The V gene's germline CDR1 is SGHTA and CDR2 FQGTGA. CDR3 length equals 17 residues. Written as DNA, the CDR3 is TGTGCCAGCAGCTCCGAGGGACTCGCAGGGAGAACAGATACGCAGTATTTT. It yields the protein CASSSEGLAGRTDTQYF.

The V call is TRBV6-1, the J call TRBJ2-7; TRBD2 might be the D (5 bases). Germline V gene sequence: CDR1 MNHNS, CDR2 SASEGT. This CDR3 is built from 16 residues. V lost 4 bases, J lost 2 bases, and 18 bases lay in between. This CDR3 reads CASSGTARPFTYEQYF. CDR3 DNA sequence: TGTGCCAGCAGTGGGACTGCACGCCCCTTTACCTACGAGCAGTACTTC.

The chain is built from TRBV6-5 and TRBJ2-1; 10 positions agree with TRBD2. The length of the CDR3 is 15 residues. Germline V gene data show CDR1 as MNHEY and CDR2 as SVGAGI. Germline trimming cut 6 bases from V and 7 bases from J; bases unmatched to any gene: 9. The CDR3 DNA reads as TGTGCCAGCAGACAACAAGCGGGAGGGTGGAATGAGCAGTTCTTC. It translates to CASRQQAGGWNEQFF.

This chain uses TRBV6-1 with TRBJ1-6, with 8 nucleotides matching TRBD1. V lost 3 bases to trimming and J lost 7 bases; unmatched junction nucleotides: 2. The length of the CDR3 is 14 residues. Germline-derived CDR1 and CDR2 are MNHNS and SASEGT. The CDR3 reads CASSETGENSPLHF. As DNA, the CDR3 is TGTGCCAGCAGTGAGACAGGGGAGAATTCACCCCTCCACTTT.